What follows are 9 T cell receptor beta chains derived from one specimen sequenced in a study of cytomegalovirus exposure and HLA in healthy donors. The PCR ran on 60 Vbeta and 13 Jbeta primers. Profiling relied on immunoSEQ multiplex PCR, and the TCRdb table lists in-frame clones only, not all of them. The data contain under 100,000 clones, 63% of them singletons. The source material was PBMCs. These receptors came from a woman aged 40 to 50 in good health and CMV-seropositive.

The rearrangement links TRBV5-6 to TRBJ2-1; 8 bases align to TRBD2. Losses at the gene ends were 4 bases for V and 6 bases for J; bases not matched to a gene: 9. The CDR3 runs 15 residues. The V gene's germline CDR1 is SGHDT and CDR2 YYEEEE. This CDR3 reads CASSPVGGASNEQFF. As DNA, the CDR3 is TGTGCCAGCAGCCCCGTCGGGGGGGCCAGCAATGAGCAGTTCTTC.

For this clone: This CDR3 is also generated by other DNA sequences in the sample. The CDR3 DNA sequence: TGTGCCAGCAGTTTATGGGCTAGCGGCCAAGAGACCCAGTACTTC. Protein product: CASSLWASGQETQYF. This chain uses TRBV28 with TRBJ2-5; TRBD2 matches 7 bases. The CDR3 totals 15 residues. Trimming removed 0 bases from V and 1 base from J; junction bases left unmatched: 2. The germline gives CDR1 MDHEN, CDR2 SYDVKM.

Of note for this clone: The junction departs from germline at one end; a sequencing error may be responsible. The CDR3 region has the DNA TGTTCCAGCAGCTTACAGGTGAACACTGAAGCTTTCTTT. This sequence encodes CSSSLQVNTEAFF. This chain joins TRBV7-9 and TRBJ1-1, with a possible D match to TRBD1 (5 bases). The CDR3 consists of 13 residues. The germline gives CDR1 SEHNR, CDR2 FQNEAQ (reference sequence).

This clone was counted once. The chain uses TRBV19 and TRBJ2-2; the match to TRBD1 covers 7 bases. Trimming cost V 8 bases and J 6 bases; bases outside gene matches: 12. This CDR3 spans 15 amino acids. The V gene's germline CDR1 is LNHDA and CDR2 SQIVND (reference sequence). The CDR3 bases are TGTGCCAGTCAGGGACAGCCCGCGACTGCCGGGGAGCTGTTTTTT. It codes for CASQGQPATAGELFF.

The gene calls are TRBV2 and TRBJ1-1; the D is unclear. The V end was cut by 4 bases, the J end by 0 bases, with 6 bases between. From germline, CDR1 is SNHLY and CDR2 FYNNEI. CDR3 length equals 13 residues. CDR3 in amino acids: CASSGHLNTEAFF. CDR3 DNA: TGTGCCAGCAGTGGACACCTGAACACTGAAGCTTTCTTT.

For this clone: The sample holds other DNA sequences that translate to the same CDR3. The DNA of the CDR3 is TGTGCCAGCAGCTTCCCGACAGGGACTAGGGAGACCCAGTACTTC. It encodes CASSFPTGTRETQYF. This rearrangement joins TRBV7-8 to TRBJ2-5, with a possible D match to TRBD2 (8 bases). The germline V gene encodes CDR1 SGHVS and CDR2 FQNEAQ. Trimming took off 3 bases at V and 5 bases at J, with 16 bases between the two ends. The CDR3 contains 15 residues.

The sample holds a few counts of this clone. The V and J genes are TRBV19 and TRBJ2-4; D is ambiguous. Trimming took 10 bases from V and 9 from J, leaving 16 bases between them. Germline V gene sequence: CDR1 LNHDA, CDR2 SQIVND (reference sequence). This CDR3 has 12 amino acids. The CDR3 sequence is CATRSLGGIQYF. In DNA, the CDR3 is TGTGCCACCCGGAGCCTCGGCGGCATTCAGTACTTC.

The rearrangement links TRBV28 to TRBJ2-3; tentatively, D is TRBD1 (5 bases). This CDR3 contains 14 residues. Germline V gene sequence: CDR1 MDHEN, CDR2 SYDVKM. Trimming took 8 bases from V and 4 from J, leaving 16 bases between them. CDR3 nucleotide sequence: TGTGCCAGCGTATCAGTATCAGGGTCAGATACGCAGTATTTT. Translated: CASVSVSGSDTQYF.

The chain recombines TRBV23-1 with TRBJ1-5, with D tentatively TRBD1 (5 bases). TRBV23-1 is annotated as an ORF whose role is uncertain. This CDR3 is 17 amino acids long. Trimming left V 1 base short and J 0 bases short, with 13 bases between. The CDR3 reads CASSQFQGLYSNQPQHF. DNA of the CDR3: TGCGCCAGCAGTCAATTTCAGGGATTATATAGCAATCAGCCCCAGCATTTT.